This TCR beta chain was captured in a study of beta chain features in type 1 diabetes (dated 2018 in TCRdb). Background for the entire study: Patients and healthy donors did not differ in mean age, gender distribution, total cell number or subset yield. Whereas all 30 or so donors provided naive and central memory subsets, regulatory and stem cell-like memory subsets were isolated from just 8 patients and roughly 8 healthy donors. The study compared TCRB repertoires of sorted circulating CD4+ T cell subsets between recently diagnosed type 1 diabetes patients and matched healthy donors. Across all samples, 107,917,701 sorted cells were examined, and cell number per subset correlated strongly with RNA yield.

As to this clone: It has no known antigen specificity. It has no much larger one-base neighbor in the sample; base qualities were not kept.

General conclusions and limits of the study: At VDJ recombination sites, type 1 diabetes patients had fewer insertions and more deleted nucleotides, which implies abnormalities in thymic rearrangement. In all four CD4+ subsets, TCRB CDR3 length was moderately but significantly shorter in type 1 diabetes patients. Because cDNA was sequenced instead of genomic DNA, activated cells with high expression could be over-represented, although the groups did not differ in activation or CD3 levels. HLA sub-analyses involved small numbers of individuals, so any influence of HLA type on TCRB rearrangement remained unresolved. Naive, central memory and regulatory TCRB repertoires appeared to be more similar among patients than among healthy donors. PCR might favor shorter templates, but patient and control samples were amplified and corrected together, so any skew would affect both groups equally.

V is shortened by 4 bases, J by 4 bases, and the region joining them spans 9 bases. From the cysteine through the phenylalanine, the CDR3 covers 13 amino acids. Of the read, only the CDR3 DNA is kept; its 39 bases are in frame from base 1. Taken from the germline V gene (reference sequence), the CDR1 and CDR2 loops are LNHNV and YYDKDF. From each donor, a single peripheral blood sample of 90 to 150 mL on average was drawn into heparinised tubes. A BD FACSAria II and a panel including CD45RO, CCR7, CD25, CD127, CD95 and CD27 were used to sort naive, central memory, regulatory and stem cell-like memory CD4+ T cells. A purity above 95% was achieved for all sorted populations. Right away, PBMCs were isolated by Lymphoprep density gradient centrifugation and were stained directly, with no culture step. Samples were stained and sorted in pairs, with one healthy donor and one patient per experiment, so that batch effects were minimized.

The High Capacity cDNA Reverse Transcription Kit was used to reverse transcribe all of the isolated RNA, meaning that expressed TCRB transcripts were what got sequenced. Naive, central memory and regulatory T cell samples underwent deep immunoSEQ sequencing, averaging about 3.3 million total reads per sample. Sorted cells were lysed in RLT buffer and RNA was extracted with DNase-treated RNeasy Micro or Mini kits, depending on cell number. Each cell subset was processed on its own to prevent cross-contamination, while patient and healthy donor samples were processed together. The immunoSEQ multiplex PCR was used to amplify TCRB sequences from cDNA, yielding 87-bp fragments that span the CDR3 region. The amplicons were sequenced using the Illumina HiSeq platform. The paper's processing steps were these. Synthetic template baselines were used to correct PCR bias computationally, reads within Hamming distance 2 were collapsed, and singletons that could not be merged were discarded. By aligning reads against IMGT, V, D and J genes, CDR3 length, and insertions or deletions at six rearrangement sites were assigned. Within each subset, clonotype counts were normalized to sorted cell number, after which true diversity and Gini coefficients were computed with the tcR R package. The overlap coefficient, calculated on TCRB nucleotide sequences, was used to measure repertoire sharing. As a proxy for the pre-selection repertoire, out-of-frame TCRB sequences from naive cells were analyzed. TCRdb took over this immuneACCESS table, retaining in-frame rearrangements with V and J assigned. Such tables are incomplete; in checked studies, under half of the missing clones stem from an unresolved V gene, and the remainder is unexplained. Clone size and V and J calls were adopted from that table, with D and trimming inferred from the DNA. This sample comprises approximately 300,000 clones, 8% to 13% of them detected only once. About 0.015% of the sample is taken by the ten largest.

Sequenced input: naive CD4+ T cells from blood. The cell subset or site label on this specimen signifies: true naive CD4+ T cells. This sequence was found in a woman aged 25-40 years in good health. Recombination linked TRBV15 to TRBJ2-3, with TRBD1 as a weak D call on 6 bases. The CDR3 has the sequence CATSTPGADTQYF. The DNA sequence is TGTGCCACCAGCACCCCAGGGGCAGATACGCAGTATTTT.